This is a list of T cell receptor beta chains from one sample in a study of T cell changes during pregnancy in multiple sclerosis. Some clones are missing from TCRdb's copy, which holds only in-frame ones; the method was immunoSEQ multiplex PCR. Here the sample spans tens of thousands of clones, about 90% being singletons. Here the sequenced sample was CD8+ T cells from peripheral blood mononuclear cells, taken after pregnancy. The receptors were gathered from a female donor with multiple sclerosis, enrolled in a pregnancy study. The CDR3 runs from the conserved cysteine through the conserved F or W. The D gene is left open where the match is weak. Only some rows state a clone size, as once, few, many or a class for expanded clones.

j_call | d_call | v_call | cdr3_length | clone_size | cdr3_aa | cdr3_nt
TRBJ1-2 | NA | TRBV5-4 | 13 | once | CASSLGGAEGYTF | TGTGCCAGCAGCTTAGGGGGGGCGGAGGGCTACACCTTC
TRBJ1-2 | TRBD1 | TRBV19 | 11 | NA | CASGRGYGYTF | TGTGCCAGTGGCAGGGGGTATGGCTACACCTTC
TRBJ2-1 | NA | TRBV9 | 16 | NA | CASSVEWGLNSNEQFF | TGTGCCAGCAGCGTAGAGTGGGGGCTGAACAGCAATGAGCAGTTCTTC
TRBJ2-6 | TRBD1 | TRBV4-3 | 15 | NA | CASSQGQGEANVLTF | TGCGCCAGCAGCCAAGGACAGGGTGAGGCCAACGTCCTGACTTTC
TRBJ2-7 | TRBD2 | TRBV7-6 | 15 | NA | CASSYGLAGGAEQYF | TGTGCCAGCAGCTATGGACTAGCGGGGGGTGCTGAGCAGTACTTC
TRBJ2-7 | NA | TRBV27 | 11 | NA | CASSFLSEQYF | TGTGCCAGCAGTTTCCTCTCCGAGCAGTACTTC
TRBJ1-2 | NA | TRBV7-9 | 14 | NA | CASSLGGPNYGYTF | TGTGCCAGCAGCTTAGGGGGCCCCAACTATGGCTACACCTTC
TRBJ2-1 | NA | TRBV9 | 12 | NA | CASSPRDNEQFF | TGTGCCAGCAGCCCCCGGGACAATGAGCAGTTCTTC
TRBJ1-2 | TRBD1 | TRBV7-2 | 15 | once | CASSLAGTAGGGYTF | TGTGCCAGCAGCTTAGCAGGGACAGCGGGAGGCGGCTACACCTTC
TRBJ2-5 | TRBD2 | TRBV5-6 | 19 | NA | CASSHERASGGLGQETQYF | TGTGCCAGCAGCCACGAACGGGCTAGCGGGGGGCTGGGACAAGAGACCCAGTACTTC
TRBJ2-2 | TRBD2 | TRBV7-3 | 16 | once | CASSFTSGSLAGELFF | TGTGCCAGCAGCTTTACTAGCGGGAGCCTCGCCGGGGAGCTGTTTTTT
TRBJ1-1 | NA | TRBV7-9 | 16 | NA | CASSPKAADRNTEAFF | TGTGCCAGCAGCCCCAAAGCCGCGGATAGGAACACTGAAGCTTTCTTT
TRBJ2-2 | TRBD1 | TRBV7-9 | 14 | NA | CASSLTGGAGELFF | TGTGCCAGCAGCCTCACAGGGGGCGCGGGGGAGCTGTTTTTT
TRBJ1-5 | NA | TRBV4-1 | 14 | NA | CASSQDNSNQPQHF | TGCGCCAGCAGTCAGGATAATAGCAATCAGCCCCAGCATTTT
TRBJ2-1 | TRBD1 | TRBV6-4 | 16 | few | CASSDRTGGDWNEQFF | TGTGCCAGCAGTGACCGGACAGGGGGCGACTGGAATGAGCAGTTCTTC
TRBJ1-2 | TRBD1 | TRBV5-1 | 14 | NA | CASSLRQGDYGYTF | TGCGCCAGCAGCCTAAGACAGGGTGACTATGGCTACACCTTC
TRBJ1-6 | TRBD1 | TRBV19 | 15 | NA | CASSLGQGFRSPLHF | TGTGCCAGTAGTCTCGGACAGGGGTTCAGATCACCCCTCCACTTT
TRBJ2-7 | NA | TRBV7-2 | 13 | NA | CASIAAGADEQYF | TGTGCCAGCATCGCGGCGGGGGCTGACGAGCAGTACTTC
TRBJ2-3 | NA | TRBV5-8 | 15 | NA | CASSLTDSPADTQYF | TGTGCCAGCAGCTTGACGGACTCGCCGGCAGATACGCAGTATTTT
TRBJ2-3 | TRBD2 | TRBV6-4 | 16 | NA | CASSDPSGVYTDTQYF | TGTGCCAGCAGTGACCCAAGCGGGGTGTACACAGATACGCAGTATTTT
TRBJ2-7 | NA | TRBV19 | 13 | NA | CASSNRDSYEQYF | TGTGCCAGCTCAAACAGGGACTCCTACGAGCAGTACTTC
TRBJ2-1 | NA | TRBV11-3 | 16 | NA | CASSLDSGGLGNEQFF | TGTGCCAGCAGCTTAGATTCAGGGGGACTCGGGAATGAGCAGTTCTTC
TRBJ1-1 | NA | TRBV7-9 | 16 | NA | CASSAPLGGPTTEAFF | TGTGCCAGCAGCGCCCCCCTGGGGGGGCCTACGACTGAAGCTTTCTTT
TRBJ1-1 | TRBD1 | TRBV27 | 19 | NA | CASSFGKPGQGNLNTEAFF | TGTGCCAGCAGTTTCGGGAAACCGGGACAGGGTAATTTGAACACTGAAGCTTTCTTT
TRBJ2-1 | NA | TRBV13 | 13 | NA | CASTPGYGNEQFF | TGTGCCAGCACCCCAGGGTACGGCAATGAGCAGTTCTTC
TRBJ1-1 | NA | TRBV10-3 | 13 | NA | CAISGVGNTEAFF | TGTGCCATCAGCGGGGTGGGGAACACTGAAGCTTTCTTT
TRBJ2-5 | TRBD1 | TRBV11-2 | 15 | once | CASSLGGGIQETQYF | TGTGCCAGCAGCTTAGGAGGGGGCATCCAAGAGACCCAGTACTTC
TRBJ2-7 | NA | TRBV4-3 | 15 | NA | CASSQARDSIYEQYF | TGCGCCAGCAGCCAAGCTCGCGACAGTATTTACGAGCAGTACTTC
TRBJ2-5 | TRBD2 | TRBV6-5 | 15 | NA | CASSQAGGIQETQYF | TGTGCCAGCAGTCAGGCGGGAGGAATCCAAGAGACCCAGTACTTC
TRBJ2-7 | NA | TRBV14 | 13 | NA | CASSHHGSYEQYF | TGTGCCAGCAGCCACCACGGGTCCTACGAGCAGTACTTC
TRBJ2-7 | TRBD2 | TRBV27 | 15 | NA | CASSLVKGAGAEQYF | TGTGCCAGCAGCCTAGTTAAAGGAGCGGGAGCCGAGCAGTACTTC
TRBJ2-7 | TRBD1 | TRBV7-9 | 17 | NA | CASSAGTGRGSSYEQYF | TGTGCCAGCAGCGCCGGGACAGGGAGGGGAAGCTCCTACGAGCAGTACTTC